This TCR beta chain was identified during a study of CD8+CD57+ T cells in acquired aplastic anemia. The overall study: Healthy donors averaged around 11 million reads for CD4+ cells.

This clonotype was detected many times. Its target is unknown. General observations from the study: About 30 was the count of CD8+ CDR3 sequences that patients shared with controls.

TCR beta VDJ and CDR3 were profiled, and genomic DNA was the template. TCRdb analysed the reads with MiXCR anew, one entry per CDR3 protein. The sample lists some 130,000 distinct CDR3 sequences, more than 40% occurring once. The CDR3 is made up of 12 amino acids. Germline CDR1 is SGHAT and CDR2 is FQNNGV. Unmatched junction bases numbered 5, after V lost 1 base and J lost 15 bases. Sequencing input: sorted CD4+, CD8+, or CD8+CD57+ T cells (not recorded which) from PBMCs. The chain recombines TRBV11-2 with TRBJ2-3; 9 bases map to TRBD2. The sequence was obtained from a human donor in good health, serving as a control. The CDR3: CASSLVGLAIYF. The CDR3 bases are TGTGCCAGCAGCTTAGTGGGACTAGCAATATATTTT.